The entry below describes one TCR beta chain. Its antigen is still unknown. This sample stems from a study of cytomegalovirus exposure and HLA in healthy donors. The PCR contained 60 Vbeta and 13 Jbeta primers. Profiled with immunoSEQ multiplex PCR; TCRdb holds only in-frame clones, not every one. The repertoire holds under 300,000 clones, with roughly four fifths as singletons. Study-wide points: Sequencing likely caused a cluster of highly shared sequence variants. Presence/absence results assume similar sequencing depth per donor, which may not hold. The investigators catalogued some 160 TCR beta chains as cytomegalovirus-associated.

Material for sequencing was PBMCs. The sequence came from a woman aged 55-69 years in good health and CMV-seropositive.

CDR3 sequence (DNA): TGTGCCAGCAGTCCGACCCGGACAGACTATGGCTACACCTTC. This gives the protein CASSPTRTDYGYTF. The chain combines TRBV28 with TRBJ1-2; TRBD1 is a possible D gene (6 bases). Trimming removed 5 bases at V and 3 bases at J, with 13 bases between. The CDR3 extends over 14 amino acids. Germline CDR1 reads MDHEN; CDR2 reads SYDVKM.